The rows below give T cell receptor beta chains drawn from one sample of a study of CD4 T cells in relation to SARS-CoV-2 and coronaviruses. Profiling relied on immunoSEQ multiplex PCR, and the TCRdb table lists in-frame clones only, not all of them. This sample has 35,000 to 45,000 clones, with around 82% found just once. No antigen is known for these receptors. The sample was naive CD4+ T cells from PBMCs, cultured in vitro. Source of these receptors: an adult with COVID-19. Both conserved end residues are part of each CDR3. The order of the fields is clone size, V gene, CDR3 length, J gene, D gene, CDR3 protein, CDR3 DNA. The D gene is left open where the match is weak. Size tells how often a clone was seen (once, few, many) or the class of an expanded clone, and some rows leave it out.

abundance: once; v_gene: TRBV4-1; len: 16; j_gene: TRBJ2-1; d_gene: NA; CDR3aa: CASSQEVASSYNEQFF; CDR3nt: TGCGCCAGCAGCCAAGAGGTTGCGTCCTCCTACAATGAGCAGTTCTTC
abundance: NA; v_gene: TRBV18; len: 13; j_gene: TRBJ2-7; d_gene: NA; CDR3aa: CASSPGDDYEQYF; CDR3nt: TGTGCCAGCTCACCCGGGGACGACTACGAGCAGTACTTC
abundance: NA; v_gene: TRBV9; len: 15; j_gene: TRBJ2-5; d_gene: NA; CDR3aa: CASSVAWGSQETQYF; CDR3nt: TGTGCCAGCAGCGTAGCTTGGGGATCCCAAGAGACCCAGTACTTC
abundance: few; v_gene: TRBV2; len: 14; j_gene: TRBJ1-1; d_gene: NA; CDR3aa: CASLARGGSTEAFF; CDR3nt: TGTGCCAGCTTGGCGAGGGGGGGGAGCACTGAAGCTTTCTTT
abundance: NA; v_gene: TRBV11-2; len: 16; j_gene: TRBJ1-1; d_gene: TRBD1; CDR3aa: CASSPGQRSTNTEAFF; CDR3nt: TGTGCCAGCAGCCCGGGACAGCGAAGCACGAACACTGAAGCTTTCTTT
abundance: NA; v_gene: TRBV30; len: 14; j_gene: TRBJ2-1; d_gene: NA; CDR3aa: CAWSVAGSYNEQFF; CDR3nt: TGTGCCTGGAGTGTGGCGGGCTCCTACAATGAGCAGTTCTTC
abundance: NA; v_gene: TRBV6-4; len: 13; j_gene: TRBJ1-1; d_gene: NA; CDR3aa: CASSATTNTEAFF; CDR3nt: TGTGCCAGCAGTGCCACCACGAACACTGAAGCTTTCTTT
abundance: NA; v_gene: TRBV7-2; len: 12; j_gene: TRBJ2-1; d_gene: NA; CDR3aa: CASSLGDFEQFF; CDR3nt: TGTGCCAGCAGCTTAGGAGACTTTGAGCAGTTCTTC
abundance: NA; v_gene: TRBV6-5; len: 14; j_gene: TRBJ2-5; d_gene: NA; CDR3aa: CASSRTVVSETQYF; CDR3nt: TGTGCCAGCAGTCGAACCGTAGTGAGTGAGACCCAGTACTTC
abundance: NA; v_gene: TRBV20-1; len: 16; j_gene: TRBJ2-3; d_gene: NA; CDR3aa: CSASPSGRDSVDTQYF; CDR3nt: TGCAGTGCTAGTCCTTCCGGGAGAGACTCCGTTGATACGCAGTATTTT
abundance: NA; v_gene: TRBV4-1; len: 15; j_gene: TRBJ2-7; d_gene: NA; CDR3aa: CASSLTGGTSYEQYF; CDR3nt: TGCGCCAGCAGCCTTACCGGGGGGACATCCTACGAGCAGTACTTC
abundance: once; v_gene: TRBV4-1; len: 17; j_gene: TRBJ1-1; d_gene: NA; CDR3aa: CASSQATGQVMNTEAFF; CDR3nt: TGCGCCAGCAGCCAAGCCACAGGGCAGGTGATGAACACTGAAGCTTTCTTT
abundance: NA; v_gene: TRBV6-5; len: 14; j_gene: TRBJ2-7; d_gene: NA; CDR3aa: CASRESPGVVEQYF; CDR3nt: TGTGCCAGCAGAGAGTCCCCGGGTGTGGTCGAGCAGTACTTC
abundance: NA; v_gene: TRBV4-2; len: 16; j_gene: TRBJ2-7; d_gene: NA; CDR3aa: CASSQAGPRLGYEQYF; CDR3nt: TGTGCCAGCAGCCAAGCTGGACCTAGACTCGGGTACGAGCAGTACTTC
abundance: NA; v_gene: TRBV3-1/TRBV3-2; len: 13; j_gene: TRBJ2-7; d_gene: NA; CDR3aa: CASSHIGPYEQYF; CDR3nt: TGTGCCAGCAGCCATATTGGCCCTTACGAGCAGTACTTC
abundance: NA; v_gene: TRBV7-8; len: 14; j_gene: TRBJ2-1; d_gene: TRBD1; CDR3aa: CASSFRDRVNEQFF; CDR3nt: TGTGCCAGCAGCTTCCGGGACAGGGTAAATGAGCAGTTCTTC
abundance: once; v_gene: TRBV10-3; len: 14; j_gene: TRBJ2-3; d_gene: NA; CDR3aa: CAISEGGRTDTQYF; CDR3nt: TGTGCCATCAGTGAGGGCGGCAGAACGGATACGCAGTATTTT
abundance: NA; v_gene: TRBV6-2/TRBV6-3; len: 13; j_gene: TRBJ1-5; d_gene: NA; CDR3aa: CASSYDRVQPQHF; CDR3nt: TGTGCCAGCAGTTACGATAGAGTTCAGCCCCAGCATTTT
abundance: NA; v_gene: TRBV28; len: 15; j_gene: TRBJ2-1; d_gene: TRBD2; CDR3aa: CASSGTTDGYNEQFF; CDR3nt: TGTGCCAGCAGCGGGACTACCGACGGCTACAATGAGCAGTTCTTC
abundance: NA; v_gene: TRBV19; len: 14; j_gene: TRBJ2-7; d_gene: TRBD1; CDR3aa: CASSTGTALYEQYF; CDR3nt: TGTGCCAGTAGCACCGGGACAGCGTTATACGAGCAGTACTTC
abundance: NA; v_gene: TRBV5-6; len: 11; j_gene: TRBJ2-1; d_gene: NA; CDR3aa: CASSLGTAKFF; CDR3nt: TGTGCCAGCAGCCTAGGGACTGCAAAGTTCTTC
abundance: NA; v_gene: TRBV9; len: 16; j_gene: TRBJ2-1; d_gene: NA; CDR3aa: CASSVDRGTTYNEQFF; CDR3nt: TGTGCCAGCAGCGTAGACCGCGGGACCACCTACAATGAGCAGTTCTTC
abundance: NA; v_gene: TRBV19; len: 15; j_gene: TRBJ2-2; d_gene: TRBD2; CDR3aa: CASSMSSGYTGELFF; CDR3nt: TGTGCCAGTAGTATGAGTAGCGGGTATACCGGGGAGCTGTTTTTT
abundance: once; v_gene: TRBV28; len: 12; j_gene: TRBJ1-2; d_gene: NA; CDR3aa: CASEAGAGGYTF; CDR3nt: TGTGCCAGCGAGGCGGGGGCGGGCGGCTACACCTTC
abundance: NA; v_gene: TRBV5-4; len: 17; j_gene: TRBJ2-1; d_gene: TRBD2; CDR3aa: CASSNFRTSGSINEQFF; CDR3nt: TGTGCCAGCAGCAATTTCCGGACTAGCGGGAGTATAAATGAGCAGTTCTTC
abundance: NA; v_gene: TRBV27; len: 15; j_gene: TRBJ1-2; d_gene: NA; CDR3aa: CASSLRQDINYGYTF; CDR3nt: TGTGCCAGCAGTTTAAGACAGGACATTAACTATGGCTACACCTTC
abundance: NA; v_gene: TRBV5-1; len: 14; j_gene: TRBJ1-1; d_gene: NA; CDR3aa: CASSIAAGGTEAFF; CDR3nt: TGCGCCAGCAGCATCGCTGCGGGTGGCACTGAAGCTTTCTTT
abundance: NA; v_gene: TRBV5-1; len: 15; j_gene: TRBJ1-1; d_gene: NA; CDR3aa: CASSLVAALNTEAFF; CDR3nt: TGCGCCAGCAGCTTGGTAGCAGCCTTGAACACTGAAGCTTTCTTT
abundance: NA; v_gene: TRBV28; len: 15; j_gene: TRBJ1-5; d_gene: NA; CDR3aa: CASSPQFTGNQPQHF; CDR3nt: TGTGCCAGCAGTCCCCAATTCACGGGCAATCAGCCCCAGCATTTT
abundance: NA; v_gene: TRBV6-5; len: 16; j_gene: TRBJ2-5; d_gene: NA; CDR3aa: CASSYQYPPEGETQYF; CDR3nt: TGTGCCAGCAGTTACCAATATCCCCCCGAGGGGGAGACCCAGTACTTC
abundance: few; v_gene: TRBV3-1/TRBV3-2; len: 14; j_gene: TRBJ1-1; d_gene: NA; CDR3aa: CASSHSRGVTEAFF; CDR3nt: TGTGCCAGCAGCCATTCTCGAGGAGTCACTGAAGCTTTCTTT
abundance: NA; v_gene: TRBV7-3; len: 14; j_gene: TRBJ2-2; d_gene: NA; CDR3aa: CASSRQSQAGELFF; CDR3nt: TGTGCCAGCAGCCGCCAGTCGCAGGCCGGGGAGCTGTTTTTT
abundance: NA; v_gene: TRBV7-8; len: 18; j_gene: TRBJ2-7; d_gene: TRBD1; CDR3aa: CASSLLNPTGTVNYEQYF; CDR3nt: TGTGCCAGCAGCTTATTGAATCCAACCGGGACAGTGAACTACGAGCAGTACTTC
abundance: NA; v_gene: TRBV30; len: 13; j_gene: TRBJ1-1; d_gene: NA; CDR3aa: CAWKDLRYTEAFF; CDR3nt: TGTGCCTGGAAGGACTTAAGGTACACTGAAGCTTTCTTT
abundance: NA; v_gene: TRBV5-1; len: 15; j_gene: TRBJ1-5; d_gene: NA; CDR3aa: CASSLDGEGNQPQHF; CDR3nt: TGCGCCAGCAGCTTGGATGGGGAGGGCAATCAGCCCCAGCATTTT
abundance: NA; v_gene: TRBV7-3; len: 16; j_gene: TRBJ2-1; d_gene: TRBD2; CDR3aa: CASSPLAGSFGDEQFF; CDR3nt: TGTGCCAGCAGCCCACTAGCGGGATCCTTCGGCGATGAGCAGTTCTTC
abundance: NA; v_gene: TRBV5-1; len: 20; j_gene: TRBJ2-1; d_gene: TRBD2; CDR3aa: CASSLVPGLAGGSSYNEQFF; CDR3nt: TGCGCCAGCTCCCTGGTACCGGGACTAGCGGGAGGAAGCTCCTACAATGAGCAGTTCTTC
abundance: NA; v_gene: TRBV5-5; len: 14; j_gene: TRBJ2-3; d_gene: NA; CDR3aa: CASSFDSSTDTQYF; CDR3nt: TGTGCCAGCAGCTTCGACAGCTCCACAGATACGCAGTATTTT
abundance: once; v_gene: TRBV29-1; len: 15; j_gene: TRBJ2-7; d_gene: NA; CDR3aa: CSVGAGAEITYEQYF; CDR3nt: TGCAGCGTTGGGGCCGGGGCAGAGATAACCTACGAGCAGTACTTC
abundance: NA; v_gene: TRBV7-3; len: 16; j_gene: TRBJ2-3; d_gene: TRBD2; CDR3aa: CASSSGLAGGLDTQYF; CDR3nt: TGTGCCAGCAGCTCCGGACTAGCGGGAGGTTTGGATACGCAGTATTTT
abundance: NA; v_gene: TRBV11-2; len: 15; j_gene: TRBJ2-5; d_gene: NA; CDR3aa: CASSWGWGEQETQYF; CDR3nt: TGTGCCAGCAGCTGGGGTTGGGGAGAGCAAGAGACCCAGTACTTC
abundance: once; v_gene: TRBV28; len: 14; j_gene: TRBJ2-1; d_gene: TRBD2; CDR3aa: CASTPSGISDEQFF; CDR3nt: TGTGCCAGCACCCCGAGCGGGATCAGCGATGAGCAGTTCTTC
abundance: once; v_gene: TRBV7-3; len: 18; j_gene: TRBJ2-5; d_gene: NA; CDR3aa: CASSLTVSGGARKETQYF; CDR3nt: TGTGCCAGCAGCTTAACGGTCTCTGGGGGCGCGAGAAAAGAGACCCAGTACTTC
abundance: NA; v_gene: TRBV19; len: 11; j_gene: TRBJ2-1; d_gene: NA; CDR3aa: CASKYVDEQFF; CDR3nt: TGTGCCAGTAAGTACGTCGATGAGCAGTTCTTC
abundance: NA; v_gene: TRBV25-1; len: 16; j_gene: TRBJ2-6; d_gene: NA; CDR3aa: CASSDLGASGANVLTF; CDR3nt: TGTGCCAGCAGTGACCTCGGGGCATCTGGGGCCAACGTCCTGACTTTC
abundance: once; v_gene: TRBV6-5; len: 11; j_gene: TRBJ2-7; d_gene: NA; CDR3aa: CASTEDNEQYF; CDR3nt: TGTGCCAGCACCGAAGACAACGAGCAGTACTTC
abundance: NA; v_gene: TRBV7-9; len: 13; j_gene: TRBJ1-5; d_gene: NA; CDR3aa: CASSFSANQPQHF; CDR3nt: TGTGCCAGCAGCTTTTCAGCAAATCAGCCCCAGCATTTT
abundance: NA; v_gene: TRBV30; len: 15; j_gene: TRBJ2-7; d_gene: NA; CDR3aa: CAWSPVSGTRNEQYF; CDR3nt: TGTGCCTGGAGCCCTGTCTCCGGGACGCGAAACGAGCAGTACTTC
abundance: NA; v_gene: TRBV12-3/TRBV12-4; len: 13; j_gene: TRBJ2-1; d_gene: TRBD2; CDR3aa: CASNSQRGNEQFF; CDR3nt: TGTGCCAGCAACAGTCAGCGGGGGAATGAGCAGTTCTTC
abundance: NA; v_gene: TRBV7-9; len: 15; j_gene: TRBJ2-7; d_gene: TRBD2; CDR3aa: CASSPPRLAGGEQYF; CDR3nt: TGTGCCAGCAGCCCCCCTCGACTAGCGGGAGGCGAGCAGTACTTC
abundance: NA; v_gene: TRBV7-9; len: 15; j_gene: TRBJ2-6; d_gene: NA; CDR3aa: CASSLARAGANVLTF; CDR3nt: TGTGCCAGCAGCTTAGCTAGAGCTGGGGCCAACGTCCTGACTTTC
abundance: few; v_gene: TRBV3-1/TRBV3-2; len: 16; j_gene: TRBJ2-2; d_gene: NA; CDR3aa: CASSQVLGSGSGELFF; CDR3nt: TGTGCCAGCAGCCAAGTTCTCGGTTCAGGGTCTGGGGAGCTGTTTTTT
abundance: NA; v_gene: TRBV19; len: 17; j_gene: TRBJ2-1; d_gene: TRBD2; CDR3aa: CASSKGSLAETYNEQFF; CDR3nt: TGTGCCAGTAGTAAGGGGAGCCTAGCGGAGACCTACAATGAGCAGTTCTTC